A selection of T cell receptor beta chains follows, all from one sample in a study of a mutant IDH1 vaccine in newly diagnosed glioma. The protocol was immunoSEQ multiplex PCR, while the TCRdb copy is restricted to in-frame clones and leaves out a portion. The sample yields around 85,000 clones, 65% to 90% seen once. These TCRs' antigens remain unknown. The source material was PBMCs, sampled from a glioma patient whose treatment included an IDH1 peptide vaccine. The receptors were sampled from a man aged 30 to 39 with glioma. Some clones in this sample may be carry-over from other donors' samples. Each CDR3 is given with its conserved first and last residue. The order of the fields is D gene, V gene, clone size, J gene, CDR3 protein, CDR3 DNA. D genes are given only for firm matches. Clone size, where shown, is once, few, many, or a class for clones that have expanded.

D gene: -
V gene: TRBV30
clone size: -
J gene: TRBJ1-1
CDR3 protein: CAWSERAGNTEAFF
CDR3 DNA: TGTGCCTGGAGTGAACGGGCAGGGAACACTGAAGCTTTCTTT

D gene: -
V gene: TRBV5-6
clone size: -
J gene: TRBJ2-1
CDR3 protein: CASSASYNEQFF
CDR3 DNA: TGTGCCAGCAGCGCCTCCTACAATGAGCAGTTCTTC

D gene: -
V gene: TRBV5-1
clone size: once
J gene: TRBJ2-1
CDR3 protein: CASTKPGDPYNEQFF
CDR3 DNA: TGCGCCAGCACCAAACCGGGGGACCCCTACAATGAGCAGTTCTTC

D gene: TRBD1
V gene: TRBV18
clone size: -
J gene: TRBJ2-7
CDR3 protein: CASSPRRGSYEQYF
CDR3 DNA: TGTGCCAGCTCACCACGCAGGGGGTCCTACGAGCAGTACTTC

D gene: -
V gene: TRBV21-1
clone size: -
J gene: TRBJ1-5
CDR3 protein: CASSKVETTGNQPQHF
CDR3 DNA: TGTGCCAGCAGCAAAGTTGAAACGACAGGGAATCAGCCCCAGCATTTT

D gene: -
V gene: TRBV19
clone size: -
J gene: TRBJ2-6
CDR3 protein: CASSIPLGVRTGANVLTF
CDR3 DNA: TGTGCCAGTAGTATACCGTTAGGGGTAAGAACTGGGGCCAACGTCCTGACTTTC

D gene: TRBD1
V gene: TRBV7-9
clone size: -
J gene: TRBJ1-2
CDR3 protein: CASSPRGQGAYGYTF
CDR3 DNA: TGTGCCAGCAGCCCCCGAGGACAGGGGGCGTATGGCTACACCTTC

D gene: TRBD1
V gene: TRBV11-2
clone size: once
J gene: TRBJ1-2
CDR3 protein: CASSLAFGQVVHGYTF
CDR3 DNA: TGTGCCAGCAGCCTAGCTTTTGGACAGGTTGTTCATGGCTACACCTTC

D gene: -
V gene: TRBV27
clone size: -
J gene: TRBJ2-3
CDR3 protein: CASSLDSRSGSTDTQYF
CDR3 DNA: TGTGCCAGCAGTTTGGACTCGCGTAGTGGATCCACAGATACGCAGTATTTT

D gene: -
V gene: TRBV20-1
clone size: -
J gene: TRBJ1-2
CDR3 protein: CSAPYNYGYTF
CDR3 DNA: TGCAGTGCCCCATACAACTATGGCTACACCTTC

D gene: -
V gene: TRBV4-2
clone size: -
J gene: TRBJ1-4
CDR3 protein: CASSQDFPRLNEKLFF
CDR3 DNA: TGTGCCAGCAGCCAAGATTTTCCCCGGCTCAATGAAAAACTGTTTTTT

D gene: TRBD2
V gene: TRBV7-8
clone size: -
J gene: TRBJ2-2
CDR3 protein: CASSLRASGGARGELFF
CDR3 DNA: TGTGCCAGCAGCTTACGTGCTAGCGGGGGAGCAAGAGGGGAGCTGTTTTTT

D gene: -
V gene: TRBV6-6
clone size: -
J gene: TRBJ1-1
CDR3 protein: CASINSGPAGEAFF
CDR3 DNA: TGTGCCAGCATCAACTCCGGACCGGCAGGTGAAGCTTTCTTT

D gene: -
V gene: TRBV2
clone size: -
J gene: TRBJ2-1
CDR3 protein: CASPGPSSYNEQFF
CDR3 DNA: TGTGCCAGCCCGGGGCCGAGCTCCTACAATGAGCAGTTCTTC

D gene: -
V gene: TRBV7-9
clone size: -
J gene: TRBJ2-5
CDR3 protein: CASSLTGGGVETQYF
CDR3 DNA: TGTGCCAGCAGCCTAACCGGAGGCGGCGTAGAGACCCAGTACTTC

D gene: TRBD1
V gene: TRBV19
clone size: few
J gene: TRBJ1-5
CDR3 protein: CASSTSGGNQPQHF
CDR3 DNA: TGTGCCAGTAGTACCTCAGGGGGTAATCAGCCCCAGCATTTT

D gene: TRBD2
V gene: TRBV15
clone size: -
J gene: TRBJ2-4
CDR3 protein: CATSSGRSAKNIQYF
CDR3 DNA: TGTGCCACCAGCAGCGGGAGGTCGGCCAAAAACATTCAGTACTTC

D gene: -
V gene: TRBV19
clone size: -
J gene: TRBJ1-4
CDR3 protein: CASSGSAGEKLFF
CDR3 DNA: TGTGCCAGCTCAGGGAGCGCGGGGGAAAAACTGTTTTTT

D gene: -
V gene: TRBV6-1
clone size: -
J gene: TRBJ1-6
CDR3 protein: CASTFPAGSVKPLHF
CDR3 DNA: TGTGCCAGCACCTTCCCAGCGGGTTCGGTAAAACCCCTCCACTTT

D gene: -
V gene: TRBV7-8
clone size: -
J gene: TRBJ2-1
CDR3 protein: CASGRTVSYNEQFF
CDR3 DNA: TGTGCCAGCGGGAGAACAGTCTCCTACAATGAGCAGTTCTTC

D gene: -
V gene: TRBV6-5
clone size: -
J gene: TRBJ1-6
CDR3 protein: CASSYWVGDEEALHF
CDR3 DNA: TGTGCCAGCAGTTACTGGGTCGGGGATGAAGAGGCCCTCCACTTT

D gene: -
V gene: TRBV7-2
clone size: -
J gene: TRBJ2-1
CDR3 protein: CASSLALAADKMFF
CDR3 DNA: TGTGCCAGCAGCTTAGCGCTGGCGGCCGATAAGATGTTCTTC

D gene: -
V gene: TRBV4-1
clone size: -
J gene: TRBJ2-3
CDR3 protein: CASSQDRWTVSTDTQYF
CDR3 DNA: TGCGCCAGCAGCCAAGATCGCTGGACAGTTAGCACAGATACGCAGTATTTT

D gene: TRBD2
V gene: TRBV27
clone size: -
J gene: TRBJ2-7
CDR3 protein: CASSFPSGSDEQYF
CDR3 DNA: TGTGCCAGCAGTTTTCCTAGCGGGAGCGACGAGCAGTACTTC

D gene: -
V gene: TRBV28
clone size: -
J gene: TRBJ1-1
CDR3 protein: CASSSADRYTEAFF
CDR3 DNA: TGTGCCAGCAGTTCGGCGGACAGATACACTGAAGCTTTCTTT

D gene: TRBD2
V gene: TRBV9
clone size: -
J gene: TRBJ2-1
CDR3 protein: CASSPARGGSWEQFF
CDR3 DNA: TGTGCCAGCAGCCCCGCGAGGGGCGGGAGCTGGGAGCAGTTCTTC

D gene: TRBD1
V gene: TRBV27
clone size: -
J gene: TRBJ1-4
CDR3 protein: CASSPRTGLNEKLFF
CDR3 DNA: TGTGCCAGCAGTCCGAGGACAGGACTTAATGAAAAACTGTTTTTT

D gene: TRBD1
V gene: TRBV5-1
clone size: -
J gene: TRBJ2-7
CDR3 protein: CASSPGTGFYEQYF
CDR3 DNA: TGCGCCAGCAGCCCAGGGACAGGTTTCTACGAGCAGTACTTC

D gene: TRBD1
V gene: TRBV5-4
clone size: -
J gene: TRBJ2-5
CDR3 protein: CASSLVGDRQETQYF
CDR3 DNA: TGTGCCAGCAGCTTGGTGGGGGACAGGCAAGAGACCCAGTACTTC

D gene: -
V gene: TRBV28
clone size: -
J gene: TRBJ2-7
CDR3 protein: CASSLALPKVGYEQYF
CDR3 DNA: TGTGCCAGCAGTCTTGCGTTACCTAAGGTGGGATACGAGCAGTACTTC

D gene: TRBD2
V gene: TRBV5-5
clone size: -
J gene: TRBJ2-3
CDR3 protein: CASSRLAGGADTQYF
CDR3 DNA: TGTGCCAGCAGCCGACTAGCGGGGGGAGCAGATACGCAGTATTTT

D gene: -
V gene: TRBV6-1
clone size: few
J gene: TRBJ1-1
CDR3 protein: CASSSGTRAFF
CDR3 DNA: TGTGCCAGCAGCTCCGGGACAAGAGCTTTCTTT

D gene: TRBD2
V gene: TRBV4-1
clone size: -
J gene: TRBJ2-3
CDR3 protein: CASSQGTSQLTDTQYF
CDR3 DNA: TGCGCCAGCAGCCAGGGGACTAGCCAACTCACAGATACGCAGTATTTT

D gene: -
V gene: TRBV27
clone size: -
J gene: TRBJ2-1
CDR3 protein: CASSFPRGEQFF
CDR3 DNA: TGTGCCAGCAGTTTCCCCCGGGGAGAGCAGTTCTTC

D gene: -
V gene: TRBV11-2
clone size: once
J gene: TRBJ1-1
CDR3 protein: CASRGSLAVNTEAFF
CDR3 DNA: TGTGCCAGCAGGGGGTCGTTGGCAGTGAACACTGAAGCTTTCTTT

D gene: -
V gene: TRBV21-1
clone size: -
J gene: TRBJ2-6
CDR3 protein: CASSNSGRITGSGANVLTF
CDR3 DNA: TGTGCCAGCAGCAACTCGGGGAGGATCACAGGCTCTGGGGCCAACGTCCTGACTTTC

D gene: -
V gene: TRBV27
clone size: -
J gene: TRBJ2-7
CDR3 protein: CASGSISEQYF
CDR3 DNA: TGTGCCAGCGGTTCTATCTCCGAGCAGTACTTC

D gene: TRBD1
V gene: TRBV2
clone size: -
J gene: TRBJ1-3
CDR3 protein: CATKAQGPGNTIYF
CDR3 DNA: TGTGCCACAAAAGCACAGGGGCCTGGAAACACCATATATTTT

D gene: TRBD2
V gene: TRBV7-3
clone size: -
J gene: TRBJ2-3
CDR3 protein: CASSPIPASGGGGTQYF
CDR3 DNA: TGTGCCAGCAGCCCTATTCCTGCCTCGGGGGGTGGCGGCACGCAGTATTTT

D gene: -
V gene: TRBV11-2
clone size: -
J gene: TRBJ1-5
CDR3 protein: CASSLERDQPQHF
CDR3 DNA: TGTGCCAGCAGCTTAGAAAGGGACCAGCCCCAGCATTTT

D gene: -
V gene: TRBV7-2
clone size: -
J gene: TRBJ2-1
CDR3 protein: CASSFPLGTEQFF
CDR3 DNA: TGTGCCAGCAGCTTTCCATTGGGGACTGAGCAGTTCTTC

D gene: -
V gene: TRBV7-2
clone size: -
J gene: TRBJ2-3
CDR3 protein: CACQRASTDTQYF
CDR3 DNA: TGTGCCTGTCAGCGGGCGAGCACAGATACGCAGTATTTT

D gene: -
V gene: TRBV30
clone size: -
J gene: TRBJ1-2
CDR3 protein: CAWSVRGYGYGYTF
CDR3 DNA: TGTGCCTGGAGTGTACGGGGATATGGCTATGGCTACACCTTC

D gene: TRBD2
V gene: TRBV10-2
clone size: -
J gene: TRBJ2-1
CDR3 protein: CASSEWMVAGGPPGNEQFF
CDR3 DNA: TGCGCCAGCAGTGAGTGGATGGTGGCGGGAGGGCCCCCGGGGAATGAGCAGTTCTTC

D gene: -
V gene: TRBV10-1
clone size: -
J gene: TRBJ2-1
CDR3 protein: CARGLDRVIYGEALSNEQFF
CDR3 DNA: TGCGCCAGGGGGTTGGACCGAGTGATATACGGGGAGGCACTTTCGAATGAGCAGTTCTTC